This T cell receptor beta chain was sequenced during a study of radiotherapy plus CTLA-4 blockade in lung cancer. The V end lost 5 bases, the J end lost 2 bases, and 9 bases lay between the germline ends. CDR3 size: 13 residues. The germline V gene encodes CDR1 MNHEY and CDR2 SMNVEV (reference sequence). The study gave focal radiation plus ipilimumab CTLA-4 blockade to patients with chemo-refractory metastatic non-small-cell lung cancer. Libraries were prepared by immunoSEQ multiplex PCR; TCRdb keeps only in-frame clonotypes and omits some of them. The sample lists around 45,000 clones, approximately 76% seen once, with 8.3% in the top ten.

The material sequenced was peripheral blood, taken from a patient treated with radiotherapy plus ipilimumab. This chain connects TRBV27 to TRBJ1-1; D is uncertain. The clonotype comes from a human donor with non-small cell lung cancer who had stable disease on radiotherapy plus ipilimumab. The CDR3 region is CASSKRSNTEAFF. CDR3 nucleotide sequence: TGTGCCAGCAGTAAACGATCTAACACTGAAGCTTTCTTT.